Each of the 17 T cell receptor beta chains below was sequenced from the same sample in a study of T cell repertoires in cytomegalovirus infection. TCRdb re-called the reads through MiXCR, storing one row per CDR3 protein. Of approximately 250,000 distinct CDR3 sequences detected, 20% to 25% appear once; the ten largest clones hold 15% to 20%. Sequencing was done on a sample of CD8+ T cells from PBMCs. These TCRs come from a human donor in good health (CMV status not recorded). Some clones in this sample may be carry-over from other donors' samples.

There are a few counts of this clonotype. This chain uses TRBV20-1 with TRBJ1-2; TRBD1 matches 9 bases. CDR1 and CDR2 (germline): DFQATT, SNEGSKA (reference sequence). The CDR3 has 15 amino acids. J gave up 8 bases and V 6 bases, and 16 bases lay outside the gene matches. The CDR3 bases are TGCAGTGCCTTGGAGTTGGGACAGGGAGTCAACGGCTACACCTTC. It translates to CSALELGQGVNGYTF.

V and J are TRBV28 and TRBJ1-5, with D tentatively TRBD1 (5 bases). There are 14 residues in the CDR3. Per the germline V gene, CDR1 is MDHEN and CDR2 is SYDVKM. Trimming took off 5 bases at V and 4 bases at J, with 12 bases between the two ends. CDR3 sequence reads: CASSPRQTNQPQHF. The CDR3 nucleotides are TGTGCCAGCAGTCCCCGACAGACGAATCAGCCCCAGCATTTT. Full variable domain (missing parts from reference TRBV28 and TRBJ1-5): DVKVTQSSRYLVKRTGEKVFLECVQDMDHENMFWYRQDPGLGLRLIYFSYDVKMKEKGDIPEGYSVSREKKERFSLILESASTNQTSMYLCASSPRQTNQPQHFGDGTRLSIL.

This sequence joins TRBV7-9 and TRBJ1-1; 8 bases line up with TRBD1. CDR3 length equals 15 residues. J gave up 0 bases and V 6 bases, and 6 bases lay outside the gene matches. Germline assignment: CDR1 SEHNR and CDR2 FQNEAQ (reference sequence). The CDR3 sequence: CASSFTGGLNTEAFF. As DNA, the CDR3 is TGTGCCAGCAGTTTTACAGGGGGTTTGAACACTGAAGCTTTCTTT.

In DNA, the CDR3 is TGTGCCAGCAGCTTAGTCCAGGGGTTCCACAATGAGCAGTTCTTC. Translation: CASSLVQGFHNEQFF. This chain joins TRBV11-2 and TRBJ2-1, with a tentative D call TRBD1 (6 bases). V lost 1 base, J lost 5 bases, and 12 bases lay in between. The CDR3 consists of 15 residues. Germline V CDR1 and CDR2: SGHAT, FQNNGV.

The V and J genes are TRBV7-9 and TRBJ2-5; possibly TRBD1 or TRBD2 for D (5 bases each). The CDR3 totals 15 residues. V was pared by 5 bases and J by 3 bases, with 16 bases between. The germline V gene has CDR1 SEHNR and CDR2 FQNEAQ (reference sequence). The DNA of the CDR3 is TGTGCCAGCAGCCCAATGGGACGCGGAAAAGAGACCCAGTACTTC. It is translated as CASSPMGRGKETQYF.

This clonotype was seen a few times. V is TRBV11-3 and J is TRBJ2-5, with 9 bases fitting TRBD1. V gave up 6 bases and J gave up 2 bases; unmatched junction bases: 10. Germline V gene lookup returns CDR1 SGHNT and CDR2 YENEEA. This CDR3 region has 16 residues. For the CDR3, the DNA is TGTGCCAGCAGAGATCGGGACAGGGTTGAACAAGAGACCCAGTACTTC. Its protein is CASRDRDRVEQETQYF.

This chain links TRBV9 with TRBJ2-6; D could derive from TRBD1 or TRBD2 (5 bases each). The CDR3 has 18 residues. Between the trimmed V and J ends, which lost 4 bases and 3 bases, there was a span of 20 bases. From germline, CDR1 is SGDLS and CDR2 YYNGEE. The CDR3 protein is CASSPGGGSRGGANVLTF. The CDR3 region has the DNA TGTGCCAGCAGCCCTGGGGGTGGGTCCCGAGGTGGGGCCAACGTCCTGACTTTC.

This chain joins TRBV7-6 and TRBJ1-2; D possibly corresponds to TRBD1 (5 bases). In germline, CDR1 is SGHVS, CDR2 FNYEAQ. The V gene lost 2 bases and the J gene lost 0 bases, with 13 bases spanning the gap. The CDR3 has 16 residues. CDR3 sequence (DNA): TGTGCCAGCAGCTTAACCGTCAGGGAGGCTAACTATGGCTACACCTTC. Protein product: CASSLTVREANYGYTF.

V gene TRBV7-9 combines with J gene TRBJ1-1; no clear D. CDR3 length: 12 residues. Trimming removed 11 bases at V and 1 base at J, with 11 bases between. CDR1 SEHNR and CDR2 FQNEAQ come from the germline V gene (reference sequence). The CDR3 here is CAGHTANTEAFF. In nucleotides, the CDR3 is TGTGCCGGCCACACGGCGAACACTGAAGCTTTCTTT.

V usage is TRBV5-5 and J usage is TRBJ2-7, with D tentatively TRBD1 (6 bases). CDR1 and CDR2 (germline): SGHKS, YYEKEE (reference sequence). Trimming removed 4 bases at V and 5 bases at J, with 19 bases between. This CDR3 is built from 15 residues. As DNA, the CDR3 is TGTGCCAGCAGCCTCCCGGGTGGGGGCCTCCACGAGCAGTACTTC. This gives the protein CASSLPGGGLHEQYF.

The chain combines TRBV14 with TRBJ2-7; weak D call: TRBD1 (5 bases). CDR1 SGHDN and CDR2 FVKESK come from the germline V gene. Trimming removed 4 bases from V and 5 bases from J, with 12 bases in between. The CDR3 covers 13 residues. The CDR3: CASSPTAAHEQYF. In DNA, the CDR3 is TGTGCCAGCAGCCCGACAGCCGCCCACGAGCAGTACTTC.

This clonotype was observed a few times. The genes are TRBV27 and TRBJ1-1; TRBD1 might be the D (5 bases). V lost 4 bases and J 1 base, leaving 10 bases between the germline ends. The CDR3 has 14 amino acids. Germline CDR1 MNHEY, CDR2 SMNVEV (reference sequence). The CDR3 sequence is CASSYGTQNTEAFF. DNA of the CDR3: TGTGCCAGCAGTTACGGGACCCAGAACACTGAAGCTTTCTTT.

The sample holds a few counts of this clonotype. The chain is built from TRBV14 and TRBJ2-1; D may be TRBD1 (5 bases). The germline V and J ends were trimmed by 1 base and 1 base, with 11 bases remaining between them. The CDR3 extends over 16 amino acids. Looked up from germline, CDR1 is SGHDN and CDR2 is FVKESK. CDR3 region: CASSQGTPLSYNEQFF. CDR3 nucleotide sequence: TGTGCCAGCAGCCAAGGGACACCCCTTTCCTACAATGAGCAGTTCTTC.

The genes are TRBV2 and TRBJ2-2, with D perhaps TRBD1 (6 bases). The CDR3 has 14 amino acids. Trimming cost V 4 bases and J 4 bases, with 10 bases left between them. Per germline, CDR1 SNHLY and CDR2 FYNNEI. CDR3 sequence (DNA): TGTGCCAGCAGTGGACAGGTTTCCACCGGGGAGCTGTTTTTT. As protein: CASSGQVSTGELFF. The variable domain in full, with the rest retrieved from reference TRBV2 and TRBJ2-2, is EPEVTQTPSHQVTQMGQEVILRCVPISNHLYFYWYRQILGQKVEFLVSFYNNEISEKSEIFDDQFSVERPDGSNFTLKIRSTKLEDSAMYFCASSGQVSTGELFFGEGSRLTVL.

CDR3: CASSPILAYQETQYF. Written as DNA, the CDR3 is TGTGCCAGCAGCCCTATACTAGCGTACCAAGAGACCCAGTACTTC. The J gene is TRBJ2-5, the V gene TRBV7-9; 7 positions agree with TRBD2. Unmatched junction bases numbered 6, after V lost 5 bases and J lost 0 bases. Germline assignment: CDR1 SEHNR and CDR2 FQNEAQ (reference sequence). The CDR3 has 15 amino acids.

This clonotype was counted a few times. The chain uses TRBV5-4 and TRBJ2-3; D is possibly TRBD1 (5 bases). The CDR3 has 14 residues. CDR1 and CDR2 (germline): SGHNT, YYREEE (reference sequence). Trimming stripped 4 bases from V and 3 bases from J, with 12 bases between. The CDR3 region has the DNA TGTGCCAGCAGCCCCGGACCAGGGACAGATACGCAGTATTTT. Translation: CASSPGPGTDTQYF.

This clonotype was seen only once. CDR3 sequence reads: CASGGTSGDPYEQYF. Written as DNA, the CDR3 is TGTGCCAGCGGGGGGACTAGCGGAGACCCATACGAGCAGTACTTC. The chain carries TRBV28 and TRBJ2-7; 11 bases agree with TRBD2. The CDR3 totals 15 residues. The ends lost 8 bases at V and 4 bases at J; junction bases unmatched: 10. CDR1 is MDHEN, CDR2 SYDVKM, per germline.